The T cell receptor beta chain under discussion was sequenced for a study of technical replicates of blood from several donors. The germline V gene has CDR1 LNHDA and CDR2 SQIVND (reference sequence). This CDR3 has 18 residues. V shed 5 bases, J shed 1 base, and the junction held 8 bases outside the gene matches. The table lists this clone with a few counts. TCRdb's table, derived via immunoSEQ multiplex PCR, lists solely in-frame clones and lacks some. Among 60,000 or so clones listed, about 83% were seen once. Material: PBMCs. This sequence originates from a human donor in good health. Some clones in this sample may be carry-over from other donors' samples. V usage is TRBV19 and J usage is TRBJ2-2, with 12 bases identical to TRBD2. The CDR3 reads CASSSWTGLAGNTGELFF. The CDR3 nucleotides read TGTGCCAGTAGTTCCTGGACGGGACTAGCGGGGAACACCGGGGAGCTGTTTTTT.